The 11 T cell receptor beta chains listed next were all sequenced from one sample in a study of blood T cell repertoires in COVID-19. Clones were read by immunoSEQ multiplex PCR, and TCRdb kept only the in-frame ones, dropping some. Of more than 250,000 clones in the sample, approximately 80% were seen once. Sequencing used PBMCs or T cells enriched from blood (not recorded which). These receptors originate from a man aged 35 to 55 who had been exposed to COVID-19.

The chain is built from TRBV7-2 and TRBJ2-7; D not resolved. This CDR3 is built from 16 residues. Trimming shortened V by 3 bases and J by 4 bases, and 19 bases separated the two germline ends. Per the germline V gene, CDR1 is SGHTA and CDR2 is FQGNSA. The CDR3 nucleotides are TGTGCCAGCAGCTTGGAACTGGGCGTCTCCCCATACGAGCAGTACTTC. This gives the protein CASSLELGVSPYEQYF.

V usage is TRBV7-9 and J usage is TRBJ1-4; D ambiguous. Per the germline V gene, CDR1 is SEHNR and CDR2 is FQNEAQ (reference sequence). This CDR3 has 12 residues. The germline V and J ends were trimmed by 1 base and 11 bases, with 8 bases remaining between them. The CDR3 bases are TGTGCCAGCAGCTTAGGGGTCGGGAAACTGTTTTTT. Translation gives CASSLGVGKLFF.

V and J are TRBV15 and TRBJ1-1, with unresolved D. Trimming pared 0 bases from V and 6 bases from J, leaving 14 bases between. Germline V lookup: CDR1 LNHNV, CDR2 YYDKDF (reference sequence). This CDR3 spans 15 amino acids. DNA of the CDR3: TGTGCCACCAGCAGAGAAGGCGGGGATTCATCTGAAGCTTTCTTT. Translation: CATSREGGDSSEAFF.

The V call is TRBV12-3 or TRBV12-4, the J call TRBJ1-1; TRBD1 matches 7 bases. This CDR3 has 13 amino acids. With 7 bases clipped from V and 5 bases from J, the junction kept 7 bases outside the gene matches. The CDR3 region has the DNA TGTGCCAGCACCTTACAGGGGTGGACTGAAGCTTTCTTT. It is translated as CASTLQGWTEAFF.

The genes are TRBV10-3 and TRBJ2-7, with unresolved D. V was clipped by 10 bases and J by 1 base, with 8 bases between them. The CDR3 covers 11 residues. From germline, CDR1 is ENHRY and CDR2 SYGVKD. This CDR3 is CATLSSYEQYF. The CDR3 DNA reads as TGTGCCACCTTATCGTCCTACGAGCAGTACTTC.

The V and J genes are TRBV11-2 and TRBJ2-1; weak D call: TRBD2 (5 bases). This CDR3 spans 14 amino acids. Germline V gene lookup returns CDR1 SGHAT and CDR2 FQNNGV. Trimming took 1 base from V and 2 from J, leaving 6 bases between them. In nucleotides, the CDR3 is TGTGCCAGCAGCTTAGGGACTGCCTACAATGAGCAGTTCTTC. Amino acids: CASSLGTAYNEQFF.

V and J are TRBV7-9 and TRBJ2-3; 7 bases agree with TRBD2. V lost 8 bases to trimming and J lost 2 bases; unmatched junction nucleotides: 4. The CDR3 contains 13 residues. Per the germline V gene, CDR1 is SEHNR and CDR2 is FQNEAQ (reference sequence). The chain's CDR3 is CASGLAATDTQYF. The CDR3 DNA is TGTGCCAGCGGGCTAGCGGCCACAGATACGCAGTATTTT.

This clone has a single count. V is TRBV6-5 and J is TRBJ2-3, with 7 bases lining up with TRBD2. CDR1 MNHEY and CDR2 SVGAGI come from the germline V gene. The CDR3 runs 14 residues. For the CDR3, the DNA is TGTAACACCAGGTCAAGCGGGAAAGGAGATACGCAGTATTTT. Residues: CNTRSSGKGDTQYF.

The V gene is TRBV19, the J gene TRBJ1-5, with 11 bases matching TRBD1. Germline CDR1 LNHDA, CDR2 SQIVND (reference sequence). This CDR3 spans 15 amino acids. After removal of 6 bases from V and 4 bases from J, the junction contained 5 bases not matched to a gene. Written as DNA, the CDR3 is TGTGCCAGTAGGTGGACAGGGGGCGTTAATCAGCCCCAGCATTTT. It specifies CASRWTGGVNQPQHF.

The chain joins TRBV4-1 to TRBJ2-1; 9 bases align to TRBD2. CDR1 MGHRA and CDR2 YSYEKL come from the germline V gene. CDR3 length: 15 residues. V trimming: 0 bases; J trimming: 7 bases; junction bases outside the gene matches: 4. CDR3 protein: CASSQESGRNNEQFF. The CDR3 nucleotides are TGCGCCAGCAGCCAAGAAAGCGGGAGGAATAATGAGCAGTTCTTC.

The V call is TRBV28, the J call TRBJ1-2; 7 positions match TRBD1. Trimming removed 5 bases from V and 1 base from J; junction bases left unmatched: 7. The germline gives CDR1 MDHEN, CDR2 SYDVKM. This CDR3 contains 15 residues. The CDR3 DNA sequence: TGTGCCAGCAGTGTACAGGGGACTGATAACTATGGCTACACCTTC. This encodes CASSVQGTDNYGYTF.